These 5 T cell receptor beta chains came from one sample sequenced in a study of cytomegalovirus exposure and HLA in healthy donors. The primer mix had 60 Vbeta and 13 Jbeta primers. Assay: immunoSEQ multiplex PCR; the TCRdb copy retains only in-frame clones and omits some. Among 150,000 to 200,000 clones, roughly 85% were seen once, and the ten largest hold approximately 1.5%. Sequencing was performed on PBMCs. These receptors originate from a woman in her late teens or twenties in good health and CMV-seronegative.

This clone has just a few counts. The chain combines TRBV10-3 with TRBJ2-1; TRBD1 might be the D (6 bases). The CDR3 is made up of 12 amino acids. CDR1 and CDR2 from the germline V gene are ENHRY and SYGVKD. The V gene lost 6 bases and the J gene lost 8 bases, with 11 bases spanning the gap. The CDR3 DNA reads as TGTGCCATCAGCTCTGGGGGCTATGAGCAGTTCTTC. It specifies CAISSGGYEQFF.

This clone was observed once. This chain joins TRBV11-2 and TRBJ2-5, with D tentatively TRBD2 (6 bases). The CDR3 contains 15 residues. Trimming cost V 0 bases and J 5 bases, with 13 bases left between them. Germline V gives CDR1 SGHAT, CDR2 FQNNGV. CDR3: CASSLDLGGGETQYF. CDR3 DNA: TGTGCCAGCAGCTTAGATCTGGGGGGTGGGGAGACCCAGTACTTC.

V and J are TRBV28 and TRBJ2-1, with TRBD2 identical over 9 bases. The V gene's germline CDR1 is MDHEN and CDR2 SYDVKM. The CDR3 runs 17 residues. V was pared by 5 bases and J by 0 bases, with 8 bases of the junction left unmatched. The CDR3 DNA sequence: TGTGCCAGCAGTCTACCGACTAGCGGTAGCTCCTACAATGAGCAGTTCTTC. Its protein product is CASSLPTSGSSYNEQFF.

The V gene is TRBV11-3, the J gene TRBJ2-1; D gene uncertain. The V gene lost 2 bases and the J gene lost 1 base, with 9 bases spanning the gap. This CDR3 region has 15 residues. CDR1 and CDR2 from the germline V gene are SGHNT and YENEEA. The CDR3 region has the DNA TGTGCCAGCAGCTTAAGAGCGTTGTCCTACAATGAGCAGTTCTTC. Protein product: CASSLRALSYNEQFF.

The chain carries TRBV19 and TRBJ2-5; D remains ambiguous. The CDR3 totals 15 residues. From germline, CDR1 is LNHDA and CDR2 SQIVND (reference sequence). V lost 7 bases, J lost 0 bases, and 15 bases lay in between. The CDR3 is CASNPPEQYQETQYF. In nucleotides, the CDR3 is TGTGCCAGTAACCCTCCGGAACAGTACCAAGAGACCCAGTACTTC.